The source of this T cell receptor (beta chain) is a study of cytomegalovirus exposure and HLA in healthy donors. A few counts support this clone. Both 60 Vbeta primers and 13 Jbeta primers went into the PCR. Here immunoSEQ multiplex PCR was the method, and the copy in TCRdb shows in-frame clones only, minus some. Here the sample spans some 140,000 clones, around three quarters being singletons. V shed 2 bases and J shed 5 bases, with 13 bases lying between them. The V gene's germline CDR1 is MDHEN and CDR2 SYDVKM. The CDR3 loop spans 15 amino acids. This TCR came from a man in his forties in good health and CMV-seropositive. The sample taken for sequencing was PBMCs. V and J are TRBV28 and TRBJ1-5; D is ambiguous. The CDR3 DNA is TGTGCCAGCAGTTTAGAGAGCGGTAGGTATCAGCCCCAGCATTTT. It specifies CASSLESGRYQPQHF. Using reference TRBV28 and TRBJ1-5 for the parts outside the CDR3, the full variable domain is DVKVTQSSRYLVKRTGEKVFLECVQDMDHENMFWYRQDPGLGLRLIYFSYDVKMKEKGDIPEGYSVSREKKERFSLILESASTNQTSMYLCASSLESGRYQPQHFGDGTRLSIL.